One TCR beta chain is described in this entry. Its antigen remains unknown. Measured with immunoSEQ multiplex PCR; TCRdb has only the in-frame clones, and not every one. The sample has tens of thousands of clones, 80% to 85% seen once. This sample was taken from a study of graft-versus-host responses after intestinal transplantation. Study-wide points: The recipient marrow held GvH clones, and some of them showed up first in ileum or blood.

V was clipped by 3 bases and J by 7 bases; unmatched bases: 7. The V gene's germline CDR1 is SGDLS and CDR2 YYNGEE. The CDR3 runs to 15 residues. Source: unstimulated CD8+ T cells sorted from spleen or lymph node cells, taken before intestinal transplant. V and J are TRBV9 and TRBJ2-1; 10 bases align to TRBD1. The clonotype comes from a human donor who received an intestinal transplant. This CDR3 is CASSGTGGRQNEQFF. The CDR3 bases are TGTGCCAGCAGCGGGACAGGGGGGCGCCAGAATGAGCAGTTCTTC.